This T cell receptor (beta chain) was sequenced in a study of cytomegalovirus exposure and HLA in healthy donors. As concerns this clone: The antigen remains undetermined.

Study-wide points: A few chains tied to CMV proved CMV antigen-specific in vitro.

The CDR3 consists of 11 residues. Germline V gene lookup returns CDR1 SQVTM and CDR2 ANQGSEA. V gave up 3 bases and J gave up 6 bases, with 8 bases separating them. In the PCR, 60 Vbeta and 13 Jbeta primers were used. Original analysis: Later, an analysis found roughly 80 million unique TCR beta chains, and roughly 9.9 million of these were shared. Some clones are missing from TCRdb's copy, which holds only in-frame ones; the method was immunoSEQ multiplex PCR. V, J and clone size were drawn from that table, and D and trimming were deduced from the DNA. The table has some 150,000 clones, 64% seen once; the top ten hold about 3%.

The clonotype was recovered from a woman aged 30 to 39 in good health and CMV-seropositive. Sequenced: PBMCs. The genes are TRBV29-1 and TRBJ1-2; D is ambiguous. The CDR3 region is CSVEMVDGYTF. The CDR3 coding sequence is TGCAGCGTTGAGATGGTAGATGGCTACACCTTC.